The 32 T cell receptor beta chains below all came from one sample that was sequenced in a study of OX40 agonist ivuxolimab in advanced cancers. Measured with immunoSEQ multiplex PCR; TCRdb has only the in-frame clones, and not every one. The table lists around 37,000 clones, roughly four fifths of them singletons. Sequences were derived from CD4+ or CD8+ T cells sorted from blood, sampled in a trial of the OX40 agonist ivuxolimab. The receptors were gathered from an adult with an advanced solid tumor such as melanoma, head and neck, liver or kidney cancer.

The rearrangement links TRBV27 to TRBJ1-5; a possible D gene is TRBD1 (5 bases). CDR1 is MNHEY and CDR2 is SMNVEV in the germline V gene (reference sequence). V lost 6 bases and J 6 bases, leaving 15 bases between the germline ends. The CDR3 consists of 14 residues. The CDR3 region has the DNA TGTGCCAGCAGACCCGGGGGGGATCGTCAGCCCCAGCATTTT. This gives the protein CASRPGGDRQPQHF.

The chain is built from TRBV2 and TRBJ2-6; either TRBD1 or TRBD2 may supply D (5 bases each). The CDR3 contains 15 residues. Germline-derived CDR1 and CDR2 are SNHLY and FYNNEI. Trimming shortened V by 6 bases and J by 0 bases, and 9 bases separated the two germline ends. In DNA, the CDR3 is TGTGCCAGCAGAGAGGGGCGCTCTGGGGCCAACGTCCTGACTTTC. Amino acid sequence: CASREGRSGANVLTF.

V and J are TRBV7-2 and TRBJ2-1; 12 bases line up with TRBD2. Germline V gene lookup returns CDR1 SGHTA and CDR2 FQGNSA. V dropped 5 bases and J dropped 4; count of bases not matched to a gene: 6. CDR3 size: 16 residues. CDR3 coding DNA: TGTGCCAGCAGCCAGAGGACTAGCGGGACTTACAATGAGCAGTTCTTC. This translates into CASSQRTSGTYNEQFF. Supplemented by reference TRBV7-2 and TRBJ2-1, the full variable domain reads GAGVSQSPSNKVTEKGKDVELRCDPISGHTALYWYRQSLGQGLEFLIYFQGNSAPDKSGLPSDRFSAERTGGSVSTLTIQRTQQEDSAVYLCASSQRTSGTYNEQFFGPGTRLTVL.

The chain has TRBV7-2 and TRBJ2-5; D call uncertain. CDR3 size: 15 residues. V lost 7 bases and J lost 5, with 20 bases in between. Germline V gives CDR1 SGHTA, CDR2 FQGNSA. The CDR3 bases are TGTGCCAGCACCGACCCCCAGGTCTCGTTGGAGACCCAGTACTTC. It is translated as CASTDPQVSLETQYF.

V is TRBV5-4 and J is TRBJ1-1; TRBD1 might be the D (5 bases). The CDR3 runs 13 residues. CDR1 is SGHNT and CDR2 is YYREEE in the germline V gene (reference sequence). Trimming took off 4 bases at V and 0 bases at J, with 7 bases between the two ends. The CDR3 nucleotides read TGTGCCAGCAGCCAGACAGTGAACACTGAAGCTTTCTTT. It specifies CASSQTVNTEAFF.

The gene calls are TRBV18 and TRBJ1-4; TRBD1 is a possible D gene (5 bases). The germline V and J ends were trimmed by 3 bases and 1 base, with 12 bases remaining between them. The length of the CDR3 is 16 residues. Germline loops: CDR1 KGHSH, CDR2 LQKENI. The CDR3 region is CASSPRPGGTNEKLFF. CDR3 DNA: TGTGCCAGCTCACCGCGGCCCGGGGGAACTAATGAAAAACTGTTTTTT.

The rearrangement joins TRBV6-1 to TRBJ1-3; tentative D call: TRBD1 (5 bases). The length of the CDR3 is 16 residues. Between the trimmed V and J ends, which lost 2 bases and 2 bases, there was a span of 13 bases. The germline V gene encodes CDR1 MNHNS and CDR2 SASEGT. CDR3: CASSEHQGYAGNTIYF. CDR3 nucleotides: TGTGCCAGCAGTGAACATCAGGGTTATGCTGGAAACACCATATATTTT.

CDR3 protein: CASSLPAGWGGLPYYGYTF. Here the CDR3 DNA reads TGTGCCAGCAGTCTTCCCGCGGGTTGGGGGGGCCTTCCTTACTATGGCTACACCTTC. V and J are TRBV28 and TRBJ1-2; maybe TRBD1 (6 bases). Germline values: CDR1 MDHEN, CDR2 SYDVKM. Trimming cost V 5 bases and J 3 bases, with 28 bases left between them. The CDR3 is 19 amino acids.

In this sample, this clone turned up a few times. The chain joins TRBV14 to TRBJ2-3; TRBD2 might be the D (6 bases). The CDR3 totals 15 residues. Germline V lookup: CDR1 SGHDN, CDR2 FVKESK. The V end was cut by 4 bases, the J end by 2 bases, with 13 bases between. CDR3 nucleotide sequence: TGTGCCAGCAGCCCCCTGGGGGGACCCACAGATACGCAGTATTTT. Encoded protein: CASSPLGGPTDTQYF.

The V gene is TRBV11-2, the J gene TRBJ1-6; D remains ambiguous. CDR1 SGHAT and CDR2 FQNNGV come from the germline V gene. The CDR3 runs to 17 residues. V dropped 3 bases and J dropped 8 bases, with 20 bases sitting between them. CDR3 nucleotide sequence: TGTGCCAGCAGCTTGCGGCCACCGAAGGTTTGGGATTCACCCCTCCACTTT. Amino acid sequence: CASSLRPPKVWDSPLHF.

J is TRBJ2-5 and V is TRBV4-1, with D unclear. This CDR3 contains 15 residues. Germline V lookup: CDR1 MGHRA, CDR2 YSYEKL. V was shortened by 0 bases and J by 2 bases, with 10 bases between the two germline ends. The CDR3 protein is CASSQDDGIQETQYF. The CDR3 region has the DNA TGCGCCAGCAGCCAAGACGATGGGATACAAGAGACCCAGTACTTC.

The V call is TRBV7-9, the J call TRBJ2-7; 7 bases agree with TRBD2. The germline V gene encodes CDR1 SEHNR and CDR2 FQNEAQ (reference sequence). The CDR3 has 14 residues. After removal of 5 bases from V and 0 bases from J, the junction contained 4 bases not matched to a gene. CDR3 nucleotide sequence: TGTGCCAGCAGCCGGGACTACCGCTCCTACGAGCAGTACTTC. Protein sequence: CASSRDYRSYEQYF.

The rearrangement joins TRBV18 to TRBJ1-4; no clear D. This CDR3 has 15 residues. Trimming shortened V by 2 bases and J by 0 bases, and 7 bases separated the two germline ends. Per the germline V gene, CDR1 is KGHSH and CDR2 is LQKENI. The CDR3 DNA sequence: TGTGCCAGCTCACCATCAGCAGCAACTAATGAAAAACTGTTTTTT. Residues: CASSPSAATNEKLFF.

V and J are TRBV25-1 and TRBJ2-3, with D perhaps being TRBD1 or TRBD2 (5 bases each). Per the germline V gene, CDR1 is MGHDK and CDR2 is SYGVNS. Trimming left V 3 bases short and J 2 bases short, with 9 bases between. The length of the CDR3 is 14 residues. The CDR3 DNA sequence: TGTGCCAGCAGTGACCCGGGGACCACAGATACGCAGTATTTT. Amino acids: CASSDPGTTDTQYF.

This clone was counted once. This chain joins TRBV7-3 and TRBJ2-7; D uncertain. CDR3 length: 15 residues. V was pared by 2 bases and J by 4 bases, with 15 bases between. CDR1 and CDR2 (germline): SGHTA, FQGTGA. The CDR3 region is CASSLAVGPSYEQYF. CDR3 DNA sequence: TGTGCCAGCAGCTTAGCTGTAGGGCCGAGTTACGAGCAGTACTTC.

This clone was picked up one time. The gene calls are TRBV7-3 and TRBJ2-1; 8 bases fit TRBD1. Germline V gives CDR1 SGHTA, CDR2 FQGTGA. The V and J ends lost 4 bases and 13 bases, in that order; junction bases with no gene match: 9. The CDR3 totals 13 residues. The DNA of the CDR3 is TGTGCCAGCAGCTCCGGACAGGGTATGGATCAGTTCTTC. This gives the protein CASSSGQGMDQFF.

The genes are TRBV13 and TRBJ2-2, with TRBD2 matching 13 bases. Germline V gene sequence: CDR1 PRHDT, CDR2 FYEKMQ (reference sequence). The CDR3 spans 18 residues. With 5 bases clipped from V and 2 bases from J, the junction kept 8 bases outside the gene matches. CDR3 protein: CASSQWTSGGRNTGELFF. CDR3 DNA sequence: TGTGCCAGCAGCCAATGGACTAGCGGGGGTCGAAACACCGGGGAGCTGTTTTTT.

The genes are TRBV6-1 and TRBJ2-1; either TRBD1 or TRBD2 may supply D (5 bases each). V was shortened by 5 bases and J by 8 bases, with 16 bases between the two germline ends. This CDR3 is built from 14 residues. Germline CDR1 and CDR2: MNHNS and SASEGT. The CDR3 loop reads CASSSFLGVHEQFF. The CDR3 DNA is TGTGCCAGCAGTTCATTTCTGGGGGTTCATGAGCAGTTCTTC.

The CDR3 here is CASRGVNRERETQYF. The DNA of the CDR3 is TGTGCCAGCAGGGGGGTAAACAGGGAACGGGAGACCCAGTACTTC. The chain carries TRBV11-2 and TRBJ2-5, with D possibly being TRBD1 (6 bases). The CDR3 sequence is 15 residues long. Trimming shortened V by 6 bases and J by 5 bases, and 19 bases separated the two germline ends. CDR1 and CDR2 from the germline V gene are SGHAT and FQNNGV. Drawing the rest from reference TRBV11-2 and TRBJ2-5, the complete variable domain is EAGVAQSPRYKIIEKRQSVAFWCNPISGHATLYWYQQILGQGPKLLIQFQNNGVVDDSQLPKDRFSAERLKGVDSTLKIQPAKLEDSAVYLCASRGVNRERETQYFGPGTRLLVL.

The chain combines TRBV27 with TRBJ2-6; TRBD1 aligns across 8 bases. CDR1 and CDR2 (germline): MNHEY, SMNVEV (reference sequence). V dropped 5 bases and J dropped 0; count of bases not matched to a gene: 6. The CDR3 spans 17 residues. This CDR3 is CASSPGTGASGANVLTF. The CDR3, as DNA: TGTGCCAGCAGTCCCGGGACAGGAGCCTCTGGGGCCAACGTCCTGACTTTC.

The chain recombines TRBV7-6 with TRBJ2-3, with TRBD2 matching over 9 bases. Germline V lookup: CDR1 SGHVS, CDR2 FNYEAQ. Trimming took 5 bases from V and 0 from J; bases not matched to a gene: 12. There are 18 residues in the CDR3. CDR3 sequence: CASSPFAGGPGSTDTQYF. In nucleotides, the CDR3 is TGTGCCAGCAGCCCCTTTGCGGGGGGGCCAGGGAGCACAGATACGCAGTATTTT.

The chain joins TRBV18 to TRBJ1-1, with D unclear. V gave up 2 bases and J gave up 6 bases, with 7 bases separating them. The length of the CDR3 is 12 residues. Per germline, CDR1 KGHSH and CDR2 LQKENI. The CDR3 is CASSPTEAEAFF. In DNA, the CDR3 is TGTGCCAGCTCACCAACTGAGGCTGAAGCTTTCTTT. The whole variable domain, filled in from reference TRBV18 and TRBJ1-1, reads NAGVMQNPRHLVRRRGQEARLRCSPMKGHSHVYWYRQLPEEGLKFMVYLQKENIIDESGMPKERFSAEFPKEGPSILRIQQVVRGDSAAYFCASSPTEAEAFFGQGTRLTVV.

The chain carries TRBV7-2 and TRBJ2-5; 8 positions match TRBD1. This CDR3 is 13 amino acids long. Trimming cost V 5 bases and J 2 bases; bases outside gene matches: 1. Germline CDR1 reads SGHTA; CDR2 reads FQGNSA. CDR3 nucleotides: TGTGCCAGCAGCCGGGACAGGCAAGAGACCCAGTACTTC. Translated, it gives CASSRDRQETQYF. The full variable domain, its missing parts supplied by reference TRBV7-2 and TRBJ2-5, is GAGVSQSPSNKVTEKGKDVELRCDPISGHTALYWYRQSLGQGLEFLIYFQGNSAPDKSGLPSDRFSAERTGGSVSTLTIQRTQQEDSAVYLCASSRDRQETQYFGPGTRLLVL.

The chain recombines TRBV9 with TRBJ1-6; 10 positions match TRBD1. Germline CDR1 is SGDLS and CDR2 is YYNGEE. Trimming cost V 3 bases and J 8 bases; bases outside gene matches: 2. The CDR3 length is 14 residues. The CDR3: CASSAGTGDSPLHF. The CDR3, as DNA: TGTGCCAGCAGCGCCGGGACAGGGGATTCACCCCTCCACTTT.

The genes are TRBV25-1 and TRBJ2-3, with 11 nucleotides matching TRBD2. Trimming took 7 bases from V and 2 from J; bases not matched to a gene: 2. Germline V gene lookup returns CDR1 MGHDK and CDR2 SYGVNS. The CDR3 is 14 amino acids. The CDR3 sequence: CASIAGGSTDTQYF. The CDR3 DNA follows: TGTGCCAGCATAGCGGGAGGGTCCACAGATACGCAGTATTTT.

The chain employs TRBV7-9 and TRBJ2-5, with 15 positions matching TRBD2. The J segment lost 0 bases and the V segment lost 5 bases, leaving 4 bases of the junction unmatched. Germline V gene lookup returns CDR1 SEHNR and CDR2 FQNEAQ (reference sequence). The CDR3 extends over 17 amino acids. The CDR3: CASSPGTSGRNQETQYF. Here the CDR3 DNA reads TGTGCCAGCAGCCCCGGGACTAGCGGGAGGAACCAAGAGACCCAGTACTTC.

The chain joins TRBV5-1 to TRBJ2-4; the match to TRBD1 covers 7 bases. The CDR3 loop spans 16 amino acids. V gave up 4 bases and J gave up 0 bases; unmatched junction bases: 7. The germline V gene has CDR1 SGHRS and CDR2 YFSETQ. The CDR3 spells CASSPGDRIAKNIQYF. The CDR3 DNA reads TGCGCCAGCAGCCCAGGGGACAGAATAGCCAAAAACATTCAGTACTTC.

This chain connects TRBV28 to TRBJ1-6; D not certain. Per germline, CDR1 MDHEN and CDR2 SYDVKM. The CDR3 contains 15 residues. V lost 6 bases and J 7 bases, leaving 16 bases between the germline ends. Here the CDR3 DNA reads TGTGCCAGCAGCTCTTCACTTGGGAACAATTCACCCCTCCACTTT. Its protein is CASSSSLGNNSPLHF.

The chain links TRBV29-1 to TRBJ1-1, with D possibly being TRBD1 (5 bases). CDR3 length: 12 amino acids. The V end lost 6 bases, the J end lost 5 bases, and 13 bases lay between the germline ends. The V gene's germline CDR1 is SQVTM and CDR2 ANQGSEA. Here the CDR3 reads CSVRLGGTEAFF. The CDR3 DNA is TGCAGCGTACGCCTGGGGGGGACTGAAGCTTTCTTT.

The gene calls are TRBV7-9 and TRBJ2-1; 9 bases line up with TRBD1. This CDR3 contains 16 residues. The germline gives CDR1 SEHNR, CDR2 FQNEAQ (reference sequence). Trimming took 6 bases from V and 4 from J; bases not matched to a gene: 10. The DNA for the CDR3 is TGTGCCAGCAGGTCCAACAGGGGGCTGGGTTACAATGAGCAGTTCTTC. Translation: CASRSNRGLGYNEQFF. Full variable domain (missing parts from reference TRBV7-9 and TRBJ2-1): DTGVSQNPRHKITKRGQNVTFRCDPISEHNRLYWYRQTLGQGPEFLTYFQNEAQLEKSRLLSDRFSAERPKGSFSTLEIQRTEQGDSAMYLCASRSNRGLGYNEQFFGPGTRLTVL.

The chain carries TRBV7-2 and TRBJ2-5; D could derive from TRBD1 or TRBD2 (6 bases each). Trimming removed 5 bases at V and 4 bases at J, with 23 bases between. CDR3 length equals 17 residues. Germline V gene lookup returns CDR1 SGHTA and CDR2 FQGNSA. In nucleotides, the CDR3 is TGTGCCAGCAGCCCTGCCGGCCAGCGGGTGGGGGCAGAGACCCAGTACTTC. Translated: CASSPAGQRVGAETQYF.

The chain is built from TRBV6-7 and TRBJ2-5, with 11 positions matching TRBD2. TRBV6-7 is an ORF for which the function is uncertain. This CDR3 is built from 16 residues. Losses at the gene ends were 8 bases for V and 5 bases for J; bases not matched to a gene: 13. CDR3 DNA sequence: TGTGCCAGCGGGGGTAGCGGGGGGGCCGGCAGGGAGACCCAGTACTTC. This codes for CASGGSGGAGRETQYF.